Each of the 14 T cell receptor beta chains below was sequenced from the same sample in a study of CD8+ T cells in alopecia areata. It was cDNA, reverse transcribed from extracted RNA, that served as the sequencing template. The data were produced by immunoSEQ multiplex PCR, yet TCRdb's version contains in-frame clones alone and is incomplete. The data contain 210,000 or so clones, approximately 72% of them singletons. Stated treatment: oral pan-JAK inhibitor, 5-10 mg twice daily. The source was CD4+ T cells sorted from blood, collected around week 44, from a patient treated with tofacitinib. Receptors originate from a human donor with alopecia areata.

V is TRBV15 and J is TRBJ1-5; TRBD1 matches 9 bases. The CDR3 sequence is 14 residues long. Germline V gene data show CDR1 as LNHNV and CDR2 as YYDKDF (reference sequence). Germline trimming cut 3 bases from V and 5 bases from J; bases unmatched to any gene: 2. CDR3 loop: CATSSRDRDQPQHF. In DNA form, the CDR3 reads TGTGCCACCAGCAGCCGGGACAGGGATCAGCCCCAGCATTTT. Using reference TRBV15 and TRBJ1-5 for the parts outside the CDR3, the full variable domain is DAMVIQNPRYQVTQFGKPVTLSCSQTLNHNVMYWYQQKSSQAPKLLFHYYDKDFNNEADTPDNFQSRRPNTSFCFLDIRSPGLGDTAMYLCATSSRDRDQPQHFGDGTRLSIL.

The V call is TRBV10-3, the J call TRBJ2-3; D is unclear. The CDR3 is 13 residues long. Germline CDR1 reads ENHRY; CDR2 reads SYGVKD. V was pared by 6 bases and J by 6 bases, with 13 bases between. In nucleotides, the CDR3 is TGTGCCATCAGGAGCTCAATTGGGGATACGCAGTATTTT. Translated, it gives CAIRSSIGDTQYF.

This chain connects TRBV7-9 to TRBJ2-7, with 7 bases aligning to TRBD1. Germline V gives CDR1 SEHNR, CDR2 FQNEAQ (reference sequence). V was clipped by 8 bases and J by 3 bases; unmatched bases: 10. This CDR3 contains 14 residues. The CDR3 sequence is CASGPRDSHYEQYF. Here the CDR3 DNA reads TGTGCCAGCGGCCCTCGGGACAGTCACTACGAGCAGTACTTC.

The rearrangement joins TRBV7-3 to TRBJ1-2; unclear D gene. The germline V and J ends were trimmed by 2 bases and 8 bases, with 18 bases remaining between them. Germline V lookup: CDR1 SGHTA, CDR2 FQGTGA. The CDR3 spans 15 residues. The CDR3 region has the DNA TGTGCCAGCAGCTTAGGTCCAGAATCAGGCTACGGCTACACCTTC. Encoded protein: CASSLGPESGYGYTF.

This chain joins TRBV5-4 and TRBJ1-5; TRBD1 might be the D (5 bases). The germline V gene has CDR1 SGHNT and CDR2 YYREEE (reference sequence). The CDR3 is 14 amino acids. Trimming shortened V by 1 base and J by 7 bases, and 12 bases separated the two germline ends. The CDR3 sequence: CASSLRGTDQPQHF. CDR3 bases: TGTGCCAGCAGCTTGAGGGGCACCGACCAGCCCCAGCATTTT.

The chain couples TRBV30 to TRBJ2-3; D gene unclear. This CDR3 region has 15 residues. V was cut by 2 bases and J by 0 bases, with 12 bases left in between. CDR1 is GTSNPN, CDR2 SVGIG, per germline (reference sequence). The CDR3 DNA reads as TGTGCCTGGAGTCTCCAGGCTACTAGCACAGATACGCAGTATTTT. It yields the protein CAWSLQATSTDTQYF.

There are a few counts of this clone. The V gene is TRBV11-2, the J gene TRBJ2-7; D remains ambiguous. Trimming left V 7 bases short and J 0 bases short, with 4 bases between. Germline CDR1 SGHAT, CDR2 FQNNGV. The CDR3 spans 11 residues. The CDR3 here is CASTSSYEQYF. CDR3 coding DNA: TGTGCCAGCACCAGCTCCTACGAGCAGTACTTC.

The sample holds one count of this clone. The CDR3 DNA is TGTGCCAGCAGCAAGGGACAGAGACTCTATGTGGGCTACACCTTC. Encoded protein: CASSKGQRLYVGYTF. This chain uses TRBV7-2 with TRBJ1-2, with TRBD1 matching over 7 bases. The CDR3 extends over 15 amino acids. Germline assignment: CDR1 SGHTA and CDR2 FQGNSA. With V trimmed by 5 bases and J by 8 bases, 14 bases remained unmatched. The full variable domain, in which reference TRBV7-2 and TRBJ1-2 provide the parts outside the CDR3, is GAGVSQSPSNKVTEKGKDVELRCDPISGHTALYWYRQSLGQGLEFLIYFQGNSAPDKSGLPSDRFSAERTGGSVSTLTIQRTQQEDSAVYLCASSKGQRLYVGYTFGSGTRLTVV.

The chain carries TRBV6-1 and TRBJ1-4; D not certain. Germline CDR1 is MNHNS and CDR2 is SASEGT. This CDR3 comprises 10 residues. The ends were cut back, 10 bases at V and 5 bases at J, with 5 bases in the middle. DNA for the CDR3: TGTGCCACGATGAATGAAAAACTGTTTTTT. Its translation: CATMNEKLFF.

The V gene is TRBV4-3, the J gene TRBJ1-1, with D possibly TRBD1 on 6 matching bases. CDR1 LGHNA and CDR2 YSLEER come from the germline V gene. V was pared by 4 bases and J by 7 bases, with 13 bases between. The length of the CDR3 is 13 residues. CDR3 in amino acids: CASSPYGQFEAFF. For the CDR3, the DNA is TGCGCCAGCAGCCCCTATGGACAGTTTGAAGCTTTCTTT.

This chain uses TRBV4-1 with TRBJ2-5; 7 bases map to TRBD2. The CDR3 is 16 amino acids. The germline gives CDR1 MGHRA, CDR2 YSYEKL. J was trimmed by 6 bases and V by 4 bases; bases with no gene match: 14. The CDR3 protein is CASSPRASAGDQTQYF. In nucleotides, the CDR3 is TGCGCCAGCAGCCCAAGGGCCTCGGCGGGGGACCAGACCCAGTACTTC.

This clone was detected a few times. The DNA for the CDR3 is TGTGCCAGCTCACCACGGCAGGGACAGGCCTCCTACGAGCAGTACTTC. It yields the protein CASSPRQGQASYEQYF. The chain couples TRBV18 to TRBJ2-7; 8 positions agree with TRBD1. V trimming: 1 base; J trimming: 0 bases; junction bases outside the gene matches: 5. Germline lookup yields CDR1 KGHSH and CDR2 LQKENI. The CDR3 sequence is 16 residues long. Drawing the rest from reference TRBV18 and TRBJ2-7, the complete variable domain is NAGVMQNPRHLVRRRGQEARLRCSPMKGHSHVYWYRQLPEEGLKFMVYLQKENIIDESGMPKERFSAEFPKEGPSILRIQQVVRGDSAAYFCASSPRQGQASYEQYFGPGTRLTVT.

The chain recombines TRBV28 with TRBJ1-2; 7 nucleotides agree with TRBD1. The length of the CDR3 is 14 residues. Germline V gene data show CDR1 as MDHEN and CDR2 as SYDVKM. V dropped 3 bases and J dropped 2; count of bases not matched to a gene: 3. The CDR3: CASSLPGGNYGYTF. CDR3 DNA sequence: TGTGCCAGCAGTTTGCCAGGGGGGAACTATGGCTACACCTTC.

This chain links TRBV10-3 with TRBJ1-2; 7 nucleotides agree with TRBD1. The J segment lost 7 bases and the V segment lost 11 bases, leaving 13 bases of the junction unmatched. CDR1 and CDR2 (germline): ENHRY, SYGVKD. The length of the CDR3 is 13 residues. The CDR3 DNA sequence: TGTGCCGTGACAGGGTTGGAATCGTCTGGCTACACCTTC. Its translation: CAVTGLESSGYTF.